This TCR beta chain is drawn from a study of OX40 agonist ivuxolimab in advanced cancers. The CDR3 covers 16 residues. Germline values: CDR1 SGHRS, CDR2 YFSETQ. The V segment lost 4 bases and the J segment 2 bases; nucleotides outside the gene matches: 8. The data were produced by immunoSEQ multiplex PCR, yet TCRdb's version contains in-frame clones alone and is incomplete. The repertoire holds about 98,000 clones, with about nine tenths as singletons. The sequenced sample was CD4+ or CD8+ T cells sorted from blood, obtained in a trial of the OX40 agonist ivuxolimab. The J gene is TRBJ1-3, the V gene TRBV5-1, with 8 bases aligning to TRBD1. This clonotype was sampled from an adult with an advanced solid tumor such as melanoma, head and neck, liver or kidney cancer. The CDR3 spells CASSILQGAAGNTIYF. CDR3 coding DNA: TGCGCCAGCAGCATCCTGCAGGGGGCTGCTGGAAACACCATATATTTT.